The 24 T cell receptor beta chains reported below all come from one sample, sequenced in a study of blood T cell repertoires in COVID-19. Assay used: immunoSEQ multiplex PCR; TCRdb lists only in-frame clones, some missing. The table shows some 320,000 clones, with 87% occurring only once. The sequencing sample was made of PBMCs or T cells enriched from blood (not recorded which). These receptors originate from a woman aged 30 to 39 who had recovered from COVID-19.

CDR3 loop: CASSLVTGGYYEQYF. The DNA of the CDR3 is TGTGCCAGCAGTTTAGTAACAGGGGGCTACTACGAGCAGTACTTC. This chain uses TRBV27 with TRBJ2-7; 9 nucleotides agree with TRBD1. The junction had 5 bases not matched to a gene; V was cut back by 2 bases and J by 3 bases. This CDR3 contains 15 residues. Germline V gene data show CDR1 as MNHEY and CDR2 as SMNVEV (reference sequence).

This rearrangement joins TRBV5-6 to TRBJ1-6, with TRBD1 identical over 8 bases. The J segment lost 7 bases and the V segment lost 2 bases, leaving 8 bases of the junction unmatched. The CDR3 is made up of 16 amino acids. Germline V gives CDR1 SGHDT, CDR2 YYEEEE. CDR3: CASSFLDRATNSPLHF. In nucleotides, the CDR3 is TGTGCCAGCAGCTTCCTGGACAGGGCGACCAATTCACCCCTCCACTTT. Based on the CDR3 plus reference TRBV5-6 and TRBJ1-6, the full variable domain is DAGVTQSPTHLIKTRGQQVTLRCSPKSGHDTVSWYQQALGQGPQFIFQYYEEEERQRGNFPDRFSGHQFPNYSSELNVNALLLGDSALYLCASSFLDRATNSPLHFGNGTRLTVT.

V and J are TRBV10-3 and TRBJ1-5; 7 bases line up with TRBD1. This CDR3 contains 16 residues. Germline assignment: CDR1 ENHRY and CDR2 SYGVKD. The J segment lost 4 bases and the V segment lost 2 bases, leaving 8 bases of the junction unmatched. The DNA for the CDR3 is TGTGCCATCAGTGAGACCCGGACAGGTATTAATCAGCCCCAGCATTTT. This encodes CAISETRTGINQPQHF.

The V call is TRBV19, the J call TRBJ2-1; 10 bases are shared with TRBD2. The CDR3 contains 17 residues. V trimming: 3 bases; J trimming: 7 bases; junction bases outside the gene matches: 12. CDR1 and CDR2 from the germline V gene are LNHDA and SQIVND (reference sequence). CDR3 protein: CASSITLRAGGRNEQFF. In nucleotides, the CDR3 is TGTGCCAGTAGTATCACCCTCCGAGCGGGGGGGCGGAATGAGCAGTTCTTC.

The gene calls are TRBV5-4 and TRBJ2-3; 8 bases align to TRBD2. The CDR3 runs to 15 residues. Germline CDR1 is SGHNT and CDR2 is YYREEE (reference sequence). V gave up 0 bases and J gave up 3 bases; unmatched junction bases: 3. The CDR3 DNA sequence: TGTGCCAGCAGCTTGGGTAGCGGGGTAACAGATACGCAGTATTTT. Amino acid sequence: CASSLGSGVTDTQYF.

This chain uses TRBV18 with TRBJ2-5; TRBD2 agrees at 13 bases. The junction had 7 bases not matched to a gene; V was cut back by 0 bases and J by 3 bases. This CDR3 has 18 amino acids. Germline lookup yields CDR1 KGHSH and CDR2 LQKENI. CDR3 residues: CASSPPSGTSGVKETQYF. The CDR3 DNA sequence: TGTGCCAGCTCACCACCGTCCGGGACTAGCGGGGTTAAAGAGACCCAGTACTTC.

About this clone: Other nucleotide sequences from this sample produce the same CDR3. V gene TRBV3-1 (or the pseudogene TRBV3-2) combines with J gene TRBJ1-1; no definite D call. The CDR3 contains 13 residues. The V and J ends lost 6 bases and 5 bases respectively, with 13 bases between them. The germline CDR1 and CDR2 sequences are LGHDT and YNNKEL (reference sequence). CDR3 residues: CASSLWSGTEAFF. The CDR3 DNA follows: TGTGCCAGCAGTCTCTGGAGTGGAACTGAAGCTTTCTTT.

J is TRBJ2-1 and V is TRBV15, with D uncertain. The ends were cut back, 4 bases at V and 7 bases at J, with 11 bases in the middle. This CDR3 is built from 13 residues. Germline V gene data show CDR1 as LNHNV and CDR2 as YYDKDF (reference sequence). The DNA for the CDR3 is TGTGCCACCAGCACCGTACCCGGGAATGAGCAGTTCTTC. This codes for CATSTVPGNEQFF.

The rearrangement uses TRBV11-3 and TRBJ2-1; the match to TRBD2 covers 14 bases. V lost 5 bases and J lost 6; bases outside the gene matches: 6. CDR1 is SGHNT and CDR2 is YENEEA in the germline V gene. The CDR3 is made up of 16 amino acids. The CDR3 DNA is TGTGCCAGCAGCCGCCGACTAGCGGGGGGGCTCAATGAGCAGTTCTTC. This sequence encodes CASSRRLAGGLNEQFF.

In its sample, this clone was seen a few times. The chain carries TRBV5-4 and TRBJ1-3, with D hard to call. This CDR3 comprises 14 residues. V was trimmed by 5 bases and J by 3 bases, leaving 12 bases between them. Germline V gene sequence: CDR1 SGHNT, CDR2 YYREEE (reference sequence). CDR3 in DNA: TGTGCCAGCAGGGAAGACAATTTTGGAAACACCATATATTTT. Protein sequence: CASREDNFGNTIYF.

This CDR3 is CASSLAGANVLTF. The CDR3 DNA reads TGTGCCAGCAGCTTAGCAGGGGCCAACGTCCTGACTTTC. The chain links TRBV11-2 to TRBJ2-6, with D unresolved. This CDR3 contains 13 residues. Germline loops: CDR1 SGHAT, CDR2 FQNNGV. The V end lost 1 base, the J end lost 4 bases, and 2 bases lay between the germline ends.

The chain is built from TRBV5-1 and TRBJ2-1; TRBD2 matches 11 bases. This CDR3 region has 20 residues. Germline-derived CDR1 and CDR2 are SGHRS and YFSETQ. V shed 3 bases and J 0 bases; nucleotides not matched to a gene: 14. CDR3 sequence reads: CASSSEGTSGTQTSYNEQFF. For the CDR3, the DNA is TGCGCCAGCAGCTCAGAGGGGACTAGCGGAACTCAAACCTCCTACAATGAGCAGTTCTTC.

This rearrangement joins TRBV5-1 to TRBJ1-2, with D perhaps TRBD1 (5 bases). CDR3 length: 15 amino acids. From germline, CDR1 is SGHRS and CDR2 YFSETQ. V gave up 3 bases and J gave up 6 bases, with 18 bases separating them. This chain's CDR3 is CASSSRDSGTDGYTF. The DNA for the CDR3 is TGCGCCAGCAGCTCCCGGGACTCGGGGACTGATGGCTACACCTTC.

V usage is TRBV15 and J usage is TRBJ1-2; unclear D gene. The CDR3 extends over 13 amino acids. V lost 0 bases, J lost 8 bases, and 10 bases lay in between. CDR1 and CDR2 from the germline V gene are LNHNV and YYDKDF (reference sequence). CDR3 in amino acids: CATSRERLWGYTF. The CDR3 nucleotides are TGTGCCACCAGCAGAGAACGGTTATGGGGCTACACCTTC.

This chain links TRBV7-6 with TRBJ2-5, with 8 bases aligning to TRBD1. The V gene end was trimmed by 4 bases and the J gene end by 5 bases; junction bases not matched to a gene: 15. The CDR3 spans 17 residues. Germline V CDR1 and CDR2: SGHVS, FNYEAQ. CDR3 in DNA: TGTGCCAGCAGCTCCCGGCTCAGGGGGCGTCGGACCGAGACCCAGTACTTC. Translation: CASSSRLRGRRTETQYF.

The rearrangement joins TRBV12-3 or TRBV12-4 to TRBJ2-7; TRBD2 matches at 7 bases. The length of the CDR3 is 12 residues. CDR3 in DNA: TGTGCGGTGGGAGGGAGGTTGGGCGAGCAGTACTTC. It yields the protein CAVGGRLGEQYF.

This clone was detected once. The chain uses TRBV5-4 and TRBJ2-5, with 9 bases that match TRBD2. Germline lookup yields CDR1 SGHNT and CDR2 YYREEE (reference sequence). With V trimmed by 4 bases and J by 5 bases, 12 bases remained unmatched. This CDR3 spans 16 amino acids. CDR3 protein: CASSPGTSSWSETQYF. CDR3 sequence (DNA): TGTGCCAGCAGCCCGGGGACTAGCAGTTGGTCGGAGACCCAGTACTTC.

V is TRBV6-4 and J is TRBJ1-1; D is ambiguous. CDR3 size: 14 residues. V was shortened by 0 bases and J by 2 bases, with 7 bases between the two germline ends. Germline V lookup: CDR1 MRHNA, CDR2 SNTAGT. The CDR3 protein is CASSDSSRNTEAFF. In DNA, the CDR3 is TGTGCCAGCAGTGACTCGAGTCGAAACACTGAAGCTTTCTTT.

The chain uses TRBV19 and TRBJ1-1, with D tentatively TRBD1 (5 bases). The CDR3 is 13 residues long. Between the trimmed V and J ends, which lost 4 bases and 8 bases, there was a span of 14 bases. Germline assignment: CDR1 LNHDA and CDR2 SQIVND (reference sequence). Here the CDR3 reads CASSTWQGREAFF. In nucleotides, the CDR3 is TGTGCCAGTAGTACTTGGCAGGGCAGAGAAGCTTTCTTT.

The V call is TRBV2, the J call TRBJ1-5; D gene ambiguous. Trimming cost V 7 bases and J 2 bases, with 12 bases left between them. This CDR3 is 14 amino acids long. Germline assignment: CDR1 SNHLY and CDR2 FYNNEI. The CDR3 loop is CASTASSGNQPQHF. CDR3 nucleotide sequence: TGTGCCAGCACCGCATCCAGTGGCAATCAGCCCCAGCATTTT.

This chain connects TRBV21-1 to TRBJ1-1; the DNA was not used to check the table's D call, TRBD1. TRBV21-1 is classified as a pseudogene. This CDR3 comprises 19 residues. CDR3 sequence (DNA): TGTGCCAGCAGCAAATTTGGGGGGACAGGAGGACCCATGAACACTGAAGCTTTCTTT. Protein sequence: CASSKFGGTGGPMNTEAFF.

V gene TRBV3-1 (or the pseudogene TRBV3-2) combines with J gene TRBJ2-7; a possible D gene is TRBD1 (6 bases). Germline loops: CDR1 LGHDT, CDR2 YNNKEL (reference sequence). This CDR3 has 14 residues. Trimming stripped 1 base from V and 5 bases from J, with 12 bases between. CDR3 nucleotides: TGTGCCAGCAGCCAAGCACTCACAGGGAACGAGCAGTACTTC. Its protein product is CASSQALTGNEQYF.

The chain joins TRBV27 to TRBJ1-1, with a weak D call TRBD1 (6 bases). Deletions cut 10 bases from V and 1 base from J, with 16 bases between. CDR3 length equals 14 residues. Per germline, CDR1 MNHEY and CDR2 SMNVEV (reference sequence). CDR3 sequence: CATRTRGWNTEAFF. CDR3 nucleotide sequence: TGTGCCACCCGGACCAGGGGTTGGAACACTGAAGCTTTCTTT.

The chain uses TRBV5-1 and TRBJ2-3; TRBD2 might be the D (5 bases). V lost 4 bases to trimming and J lost 0 bases, with 9 bases between them. The CDR3 spans 14 residues. Germline V gives CDR1 SGHRS, CDR2 YFSETQ. The CDR3 protein is CASSRGPSTDTQYF. DNA for the CDR3: TGCGCCAGCAGCCGCGGGCCAAGCACAGATACGCAGTATTTT.